Below are 24 T cell receptor beta chains sequenced from a single sample in a study of tissue T cells after allogeneic stem cell transplantation (dated by TCRdb to about 2022). Receptor amplification or capture employed the immunoSEQ multiplex PCR assay. Here the immuneACCESS table is served through TCRdb, limited to in-frame sequences with V and J called. Missing clones are a known gap in these copies; in checked studies unresolved V genes cover under half, and the rest lacks a known reason. This sample comprises about 48,000 clones, over 65% of them detected only once. About 0.7% of the sample is taken by the ten largest. Sequencing was carried out using sorted cells pooled from one or two spleens. These receptors were obtained from a pool of C57BL/6 mice in good health.

As regards this clone: Genes here carry mouse names. The read halts 1 residue ahead of the CDR3 end, with the missing end drawn from the germline J gene. This chain links TRBV1 with TRBJ2-7; D uncertain. Germline-derived CDR1 and CDR2 are NSQYPW and LRSPGD (reference sequence). Trimming pared 0 bases from V and 0 bases from J, leaving 6 bases between. The CDR3 totals 14 residues. Partial CDR3 DNA: TGCACCTGCAGTGCAGATCTAAGCTCCTATGAACAGTAC. Residues: CTCSADLSSYEQY. The entire CDR3 is CTCSADLSSYEQYF.

This clone was recorded a few times. Mouse gene names apply. At the DNA level, this CDR3 is encoded by other sequences in the same sample as well. CDR3 residues: CASSRDNYAEQFF. CDR3 DNA, as far as it was read: TGTGCAAGCAGCCGGGACAACTATGCTGAGCAGTTC. The chain employs TRBV16 and TRBJ2-1; D possibly matches TRBD1 or TRBD2 (5 bases each). The read terminates 1 residue before the CDR3 end, so the remaining end is supplied by the germline J gene. The germline gives CDR1 SGHSA, CDR2 FRNQAP. Trimming removed 5 bases at V and 1 base at J, with 6 bases between. The CDR3 is 13 residues long. The whole variable domain, filled in from reference TRBV16 and TRBJ2-1, reads NAGVIQTPRHKVTGKGQEATLWCEPISGHSAVFWYRQTIVQGLEFLTYFRNQAPIDDSGMPKERFSAQMPNQSHSTLKIQSTQPQDSAVYLCASSRDNYAEQFFGPGTRLTVL.

As regards this clone: Any gene name here is a mouse gene name. From the germline J gene comes the end of the CDR3, since the read stops 1 residue before it. The V call is TRBV19, the J call TRBJ2-5; 7 bases map to TRBD2. CDR1 FNHDT and CDR2 SITEND come from the germline V gene (reference sequence). The CDR3 runs 13 residues. The V gene end was trimmed by 2 bases and the J gene end by 5 bases; junction bases not matched to a gene: 2. The CDR3 loop is CASSIRGGDTQYF. CDR3 bases read: TGTGCCAGCAGTATCCGGGGGGGAGACACCCAGTAC.

On this clone itself: Genes and germline are mouse. Read coverage stops 1 residue before the CDR3 terminus; the germline J gene supplies the remainder. The chain links TRBV31 to TRBJ2-3; D gene ambiguous. The CDR3 is 12 amino acids. Germline-derived CDR1 and CDR2 are GKSSPN and SITVG. Trimming shortened V by 3 bases and J by 1 base, and 5 bases separated the two germline ends. Here the CDR3 reads CAWRLGAETLYF. The part of the CDR3 DNA that was read is TGTGCCTGGAGGCTGGGTGCAGAAACGCTGTAT. The variable domain in full, completed from reference TRBV31 and TRBJ2-3, reads AQTIHQWPVAEIKAVGSPLSLGCTIKGKSSPNLYWYWQATGGTLQQLFYSITVGQVESVVQLNLSASRPKDDQFILSTEKLLLSHSGFYLCAWRLGAETLYFGSGTRLTVL.

A remark on this clone: All gene names here are mouse names. The CDR3 goes on 1 residue after the read ends, and that part is filled in from the germline J gene. The chain uses TRBV14 and TRBJ2-5; D is possibly TRBD1 (7 bases). The V and J ends lost 4 bases and 3 bases respectively, with 9 bases between them. The CDR3 covers 13 residues. The germline V gene has CDR1 SGHDT and CDR2 FRDEAV. CDR3 DNA, as far as it was read: TGTGCCAGCAGTCCAGGGGGGCAAGACACCCAGTAC. Its protein product is CASSPGGQDTQY. The CDR3 in its entirety is CASSPGGQDTQYF.

This clone was seen a few times. Each gene name is a mouse one. The read halts 1 residue ahead of the CDR3 end, with the missing end drawn from the germline J gene. The rearrangement uses TRBV5 and TRBJ2-1; 7 bases are shared with TRBD1. The V gene end was trimmed by 1 base and the J gene end by 3 bases; junction bases not matched to a gene: 6. The CDR3 has 16 residues. Germline V gene sequence: CDR1 LGHNA, CDR2 YNLKQL (reference sequence). CDR3: CASSQAPAGGYAEQFF. CDR3 DNA (partial): TGTGCCAGCAGCCAAGCCCCGGCAGGGGGCTATGCTGAGCAGTTC.

As concerns this clone: Gene names are the mouse ones. The CDR3 loop is CASSRGGNQAPLF. The covered CDR3 bases are TGTGCCAGCAGTCGGGGAGGCAACCAGGCTCCGCTT. This chain links TRBV26 with TRBJ1-5; D is uncertain. The observed sequence ends 1 residue before the CDR3 terminus, with the missing tail filled in from the germline J gene. V lost 4 bases and J 3 bases, leaving 7 bases between the germline ends. The CDR3 sequence is 13 residues long. In germline, CDR1 is KGHPV, CDR2 FQNQEV (reference sequence).

Worth noting for this clone: These gene names are mouse names. The CDR3 end falls 1 residue outside the read, so it is completed with the germline J gene. The J gene is TRBJ2-5, the V gene TRBV13-1; a weak D match, TRBD1 (6 bases). The ends were cut back, 2 bases at V and 0 bases at J, with 7 bases in the middle. The CDR3 is 14 residues long. The germline CDR1 and CDR2 sequences are NSHNY and SYGAGN. Partial CDR3 DNA: TGTGCCAGCAGTGAGGACAGTAACCAAGACACCCAGTAC. It encodes CASSEDSNQDTQY. From start to end, the CDR3 is CASSEDSNQDTQYF.

In this sample, this clone turned up a few times. The gene names here belong to mouse. The sequenced fragment ends 1 residue before the CDR3 boundary, so the rest is inferred from the germline J gene. The chain has TRBV29 and TRBJ2-7, with D perhaps assigned TRBD1 or TRBD2 (5 bases each). CDR3 length: 13 residues. V was pared by 5 bases and J by 4 bases, with 12 bases between. Looked up from germline, CDR1 is MSHET and CDR2 is SYDVDS. The CDR3 here is CASSGARLYEQYF. The part of the CDR3 DNA that was read is TGTGCTAGCAGTGGGGCCCGTTTATATGAACAGTAC.

Concerning this clone: Genes and germline come from the mouse. The CDR3 end lies 1 residue beyond the end of the read and is filled in from the germline J gene. The V and J genes are TRBV1 and TRBJ2-4, with unresolved D. Trimming left V 0 bases short and J 2 bases short, with 6 bases between. The CDR3 is 14 residues long. Germline CDR1 NSQYPW, CDR2 LRSPGD (reference sequence). The sequenced part of the CDR3 DNA is TGCACCTGCAGTGCAGATCGAAATCAAAACACCTTGTAC. As protein: CTCSADRNQNTLY. The whole CDR3 is CTCSADRNQNTLYF.

In the case of this clone: Gene names follow the mouse nomenclature. The CDR3 end falls 1 residue outside the read, so it is completed with the germline J gene. The V gene is TRBV19, the J gene TRBJ2-4; 8 bases are shared with TRBD1. Germline-derived CDR1 and CDR2 are FNHDT and SITEND (reference sequence). The CDR3 totals 13 residues. J gave up 5 bases and V 5 bases, and 4 bases lay outside the gene matches. The part of the CDR3 DNA that was read is TGTGCCAGCAGACGGACAGGGCCAAACACCTTGTAC. This sequence encodes CASRRTGPNTLY. The whole CDR3 is CASRRTGPNTLYF.

A note on this clone: Here the gene names and germline are mouse. The read stops 1 residue short of the end of the CDR3; the missing end is completed from the germline J gene. The chain is built from TRBV23 and TRBJ2-7; the tabulated D call, TRBD2, remains unverified against the DNA. CDR3 length equals 14 residues. Germline V CDR1 and CDR2: KGHTA, FQNQQP. CDR3 protein: CSSSQNWGGYEQYF. CDR3 DNA (partial): TGCTCCAGCAGTCAAAACTGGGGGGGGTATGAACAGTAC. Variable domain in full (rest from reference TRBV23 and TRBJ2-7): DAAVTQKPRYLIKMKGQEAEMKCIPEKGHTAVFWYQQKQSKELKFLIYFQNQQPLDQIDMVKERFSAVCPSSSLCSLGIRTCEAEDSALYLCSSSQNWGGYEQYFGPGTRLTVL.

Regarding this clone: These gene names are mouse names. The CDR3 end is not reached by the read, which stops 1 residue before it; the germline J gene fills it in. The chain uses TRBV20 and TRBJ1-2; a possible D gene is TRBD1 (5 bases). CDR1 GFQATS and CDR2 STVNSAI come from the germline V gene. V shed 1 base and J shed 0 bases, with 6 bases lying between them. The CDR3 has 13 amino acids. CDR3 sequence: CGARGQPNSDYTF. CDR3 bases read: TGTGGTGCTAGGGGACAGCCAAACTCCGACTACACC.

As for this clone: The germline and genes are mouse ones. The read terminates 1 residue before the CDR3 end, so the remaining end is supplied by the germline J gene. The rearrangement uses TRBV31 and TRBJ2-4; TRBD1 matches 7 bases. This CDR3 is built from 13 residues. With 5 bases clipped from V and 0 bases from J, the junction kept 2 bases outside the gene matches. In germline, CDR1 is GKSSPN, CDR2 SITVG. The CDR3 sequence: CAWRQGSQNTLYF. The DNA read from the CDR3 is TGTGCCTGGCGACAGGGAAGTCAAAACACCTTGTAC.

This clone occurred once. Gene names and germline refer to mouse. The read comes to an end 1 residue before the CDR3 does, leaving the germline J gene to fill in the end. The chain has TRBV13-3 and TRBJ1-1, with 8 bases aligning to TRBD1. The length of the CDR3 is 14 residues. The germline CDR1 and CDR2 sequences are NNHDY and SYVADS. Germline trimming cut 5 bases from V and 1 base from J; bases unmatched to any gene: 4. CDR3 DNA (partial): TGTGCCAGCAGCCCCGGGACAGGGAACACAGAAGTCTTC. Translation gives CASSPGTGNTEVF. The full-length CDR3 reads as CASSPGTGNTEVFF.

Concerning this clone itself: Gene names refer to mouse genes. The read finishes 1 residue shy of the CDR3 end, and the germline J gene is used to complete it. The chain employs TRBV24 and TRBJ1-5, with 8 bases identical to TRBD1. The V gene end was trimmed by 3 bases and the J gene end by 4 bases; junction bases not matched to a gene: 5. The CDR3 extends over 15 amino acids. CDR1 KGHTA and CDR2 FRNEEI come from the germline V gene. The CDR3 DNA, read in part, is TGTGCCAGCAGTCTTCACAGGGGGAGGAACCAGGCTCCGCTT. This sequence encodes CASSLHRGRNQAPL. In full, the CDR3 is CASSLHRGRNQAPLF.

Concerning this clone itself: Germline and genes: mouse. The read ends 1 residue shy of where the CDR3 ends; the end is completed using the germline J gene. The chain combines TRBV26 with TRBJ1-3, with TRBD1 as a possible D gene (6 bases). CDR1 KGHPV and CDR2 FQNQEV come from the germline V gene (reference sequence). Trimming left V 5 bases short and J 0 bases short, with 8 bases between. This CDR3 has 14 amino acids. The CDR3 here is CASSGQNSGNTLYF. The covered CDR3 bases are TGTGCCAGCAGTGGACAGAATTCTGGAAATACGCTCTAT.

The sample holds a few counts of this clone. The gene names here belong to mouse. Read sequence stops 1 residue before the CDR3 end, and the germline J gene provides the missing end. V is TRBV12-1 and J is TRBJ2-7; D is unresolved. Trimming removed 0 bases at V and 0 bases at J, with 8 bases between. The CDR3 loop spans 14 amino acids. The germline CDR1 and CDR2 sequences are SGHSN and HYEKVE. The chain's CDR3 is CASSLGDFSYEQYF. Incomplete CDR3 DNA: TGTGCCAGCTCTCTCGGCGACTTCTCCTATGAACAGTAC.

This clone came up once. Gene labels here are mouse ones. The CDR3 end lies 1 residue beyond the end of the read and is filled in from the germline J gene. The chain employs TRBV4 and TRBJ2-1; a weak D match, TRBD2 (6 bases). V was clipped by 4 bases and J by 2 bases, with 9 bases between them. Germline-derived CDR1 and CDR2 are LGHDT and YNNKQL (reference sequence). The CDR3 extends over 14 amino acids. CDR3 residues: CASSFAGDYAEQFF. The part of the CDR3 DNA that was read is TGTGCCAGCAGCTTTGCTGGGGACTATGCTGAGCAGTTC.

In regard to this clone: All gene names here are mouse names. The CDR3 spells CASSQDPVSNERLFF. The DNA read from the CDR3 is TGTGCCAGCAGCCAAGACCCGGTTTCCAACGAAAGATTATTT. The V gene is TRBV2, the J gene TRBJ1-4; no reliable D call. The read ends 1 residue shy of where the CDR3 ends; the end is completed using the germline J gene. The V and J ends lost 0 bases and 0 bases respectively, with 5 bases between them. The CDR3 totals 15 residues. Per the germline V gene, CDR1 is LGHNA and CDR2 is YSYQKL.

About this clone: Mouse names are used for the genes. The CDR3 goes on 1 residue after the read ends, and that part is filled in from the germline J gene. The chain is built from TRBV2 and TRBJ2-1; 12 nucleotides align to TRBD2. Losses at the gene ends were 4 bases for V and 5 bases for J; bases not matched to a gene: 6. This CDR3 contains 16 residues. Germline CDR1 reads LGHNA; CDR2 reads YSYQKL. CDR3 DNA, as far as it was read: TGTGCCAGCAGCCTCTCACGGGACTGGGGGGATGCTGAGCAGTTC. Its translation is CASSLSRDWGDAEQF. The full-length CDR3 reads as CASSLSRDWGDAEQFF.

A word on this clone: All gene names here are mouse names. The read terminates 1 residue before the CDR3 end, so the remaining end is supplied by the germline J gene. The chain couples TRBV31 to TRBJ1-3; unclear D gene. Germline V gene sequence: CDR1 GKSSPN, CDR2 SITVG. Trimming cost V 0 bases and J 0 bases, with 6 bases left between them. The CDR3 contains 14 residues. The CDR3 loop reads CAWSLQASGNTLYF. The part of the CDR3 DNA that was read is TGTGCCTGGAGTCTCCAGGCTTCTGGAAATACGCTCTAT. Full variable domain (remainder filled in from reference TRBV31 and TRBJ1-3): AQTIHQWPVAEIKAVGSPLSLGCTIKGKSSPNLYWYWQATGGTLQQLFYSITVGQVESVVQLNLSASRPKDDQFILSTEKLLLSHSGFYLCAWSLQASGNTLYFGEGSRLIVV.

This clone was detected once. Mouse names are used for the genes. Read data end 1 residue before the CDR3 end; the end is taken from the germline J gene. The chain joins TRBV3 to TRBJ2-5; tentatively, D is TRBD1 (5 bases). Germline CDR1 is SNHLY and CDR2 is FYNGKV (reference sequence). V lost 3 bases and J lost 8, with 12 bases in between. This CDR3 contains 13 residues. The CDR3 DNA, read in part, is TGTGCCAGCAGCTTTGAAGGGGAGGGCACCCAGTAC. It translates to CASSFEGEGTQY. The full CDR3 sequence reads CASSFEGEGTQYF.

In regard to this clone: Gene names are mouse gene names. The read terminates 1 residue ahead of where the CDR3 ends, so the germline J gene completes it. The chain links TRBV13-3 to TRBJ2-1; the match to TRBD2 covers 10 bases. Germline lookup yields CDR1 NNHDY and CDR2 SYVADS. V was pared by 4 bases and J by 2 bases, with 6 bases of the junction left unmatched. The CDR3 runs 16 residues. CDR3 sequence reads: CASSPDWGVDYAEQFF. The CDR3 bases that were read are TGTGCCAGCAGTCCCGACTGGGGGGTCGACTATGCTGAGCAGTTC.